This passage covers 5 T cell receptor beta chains from one sample sequenced in a study of T-cell reconstitution after alpha-beta-depleted transplantation in children. Preparation of the TCRbeta library involved a method that used unique molecular identifiers. TCRdb itself ran the PCR reads through MiXCR, one entry per CDR3 protein. The sample includes hundreds of thousands of distinct CDR3 sequences, roughly 15% seen only once; the top ten take roughly two fifths. The sequencing used PBMCs, mostly from graft donor cells, collected 360 days after TCRalphabeta/CD19-depleted stem cell transplant. The receptors originated from a male patient aged 2 to 10 who had a stem cell transplant for acute lymphoblastic leukemia, so the T cells may come from the graft donor.

This clonotype was counted between two and nine times. The V gene is TRBV4-2, the J gene TRBJ1-4; D unclear. Trimming left V 5 bases short and J 0 bases short, with 16 bases between. The CDR3 sequence is 17 residues long. Germline values: CDR1 LGHNA, CDR2 YNFKEQ. As DNA, the CDR3 is TGTGCCAGCAGCTATCTGGAAGGGCGGGCAACTAATGAAAAACTGTTTTTT. This codes for CASSYLEGRATNEKLFF.

This clonotype was seen a few times. This chain uses TRBV28 with TRBJ2-3; 7 nucleotides line up with TRBD1. With 6 bases clipped from V and 2 bases from J, the junction kept 5 bases outside the gene matches. The germline gives CDR1 MDHEN, CDR2 SYDVKM. The CDR3 covers 14 residues. CDR3 coding DNA: TGTGCCAGCAGCCGACAGGGATTCACAGATACGCAGTATTTT. Translating it yields CASSRQGFTDTQYF.

Worth noting for this clonotype: A much larger clone differs by one base, so this may be a read error. The V gene is TRBV27, the J gene TRBJ2-1; 11 bases agree with TRBD2. The germline CDR1 and CDR2 sequences are MNHEY and SMNVEV (reference sequence). The CDR3 runs 17 residues. The CDR3 DNA sequence: TGTGCCAGCAACTACTTAGCGGGAGGGTCATATTCCAATGGGCAGTTCTTC. This codes for CASNYLAGGSYSNGQFF.

In its sample, this clonotype was seen many times. The chain uses TRBV29-1 and TRBJ2-3; 10 positions agree with TRBD1. The CDR3 covers 15 residues. V dropped 7 bases and J dropped 2; count of bases not matched to a gene: 9. In germline, CDR1 is SQVTM, CDR2 ANQGSEA. The CDR3 loop is CSAPGQGTHTDTQYF. The CDR3 coding sequence is TGCAGCGCTCCGGGACAGGGGACGCACACAGATACGCAGTATTTT.

This rearrangement joins TRBV11-2 to TRBJ2-5; no clear D gene. The CDR3 extends over 17 amino acids. Germline lookup yields CDR1 SGHAT and CDR2 FQNNGV. With 2 bases removed from V and 1 base from J, the gap between germline ends came to 17 bases. The CDR3 loop reads CASSLLYGPSGQETQYF. The DNA of the CDR3 is TGTGCCAGCAGCTTATTATACGGACCGTCTGGCCAAGAGACCCAGTACTTC.